Shown below are 21 T cell receptor beta chains from a single sample sequenced in a study of blood T cell repertoires in COVID-19. The data were produced by immunoSEQ multiplex PCR, yet TCRdb's version contains in-frame clones alone and is incomplete. The table records over 25,000 clones, 85% to 90% of them present only once. Sequenced sample: peripheral blood. The receptors were gathered from a woman in her fifties or sixties with active COVID-19.

The rearrangement joins TRBV7-8 to TRBJ2-4, with unresolved D. Trimming took off 1 base at V and 6 bases at J, with 10 bases between the two ends. The CDR3 loop spans 14 amino acids. Germline V gene data show CDR1 as SGHVS and CDR2 as FQNEAQ. DNA of the CDR3: TGTGCCAGCAGCTTAGACCGTACGGGAAACATTCAGTACTTC. This codes for CASSLDRTGNIQYF.

On this clone itself: Relative to the germline gene, one junction end is altered; a read error may explain this. The V gene is TRBV6-1, the J gene TRBJ2-7, with TRBD1 matching over 7 bases. The CDR3 sequence is 12 residues long. Per germline, CDR1 MNHNS and CDR2 SASEGT. The CDR3 protein is CASSEEWTGYTF. The CDR3, as DNA: TGTGCCAGCAGTGAAGAATGGACAGGATATACATTC.

The chain has TRBV27 and TRBJ2-3, with 9 bases identical to TRBD2. The CDR3 has 17 amino acids. With 2 bases clipped from V and 0 bases from J, the junction kept 6 bases outside the gene matches. Germline lookup yields CDR1 MNHEY and CDR2 SMNVEV (reference sequence). CDR3 sequence: CASSLKASGISTDTQYF. CDR3 sequence (DNA): TGTGCCAGCAGTTTAAAGGCTAGCGGGATAAGCACAGATACGCAGTATTTT.

The V gene is TRBV11-2, the J gene TRBJ2-7; 13 bases line up with TRBD2. The CDR3 length is 17 residues. The V segment lost 5 bases and the J segment 7 bases; nucleotides outside the gene matches: 14. The V gene's germline CDR1 is SGHAT and CDR2 FQNNGV. In nucleotides, the CDR3 is TGTGCCAGCAGCGGCTGGACTAGCGGGAGTTTTTGGGGAGAGCAGTACTTC. It codes for CASSGWTSGSFWGEQYF.

The chain combines TRBV19 with TRBJ2-3; a weak D match, TRBD2 (7 bases). Trimming took 5 bases from V and 0 from J, leaving 18 bases between them. This CDR3 is 17 amino acids long. Germline lookup yields CDR1 LNHDA and CDR2 SQIVND (reference sequence). CDR3 protein: CASSSHREGLSTDTQYF. The CDR3 DNA follows: TGTGCCAGTAGTTCACACAGGGAGGGTCTTAGCACAGATACGCAGTATTTT.

The CDR3 nucleotides are TGTGCCAGCAGCCCCCGCGTAGAGACCCAGTACTTC. Its translation: CASSPRVETQYF. The J gene is TRBJ2-5, the V gene TRBV11-2; no clear D. The germline CDR1 and CDR2 sequences are SGHAT and FQNNGV. The V and J ends lost 5 bases and 4 bases respectively, with 8 bases between them. The CDR3 is made up of 12 amino acids.

The rearrangement links TRBV28 to TRBJ1-1; 7 positions agree with TRBD1. CDR1 and CDR2 (germline): MDHEN, SYDVKM. The CDR3 covers 14 residues. The J segment lost 4 bases and the V segment lost 6 bases, leaving 8 bases of the junction unmatched. DNA for the CDR3: TGTGCCAGCAGGACAGGGACGGTCGTCACTGAAGCTTTCTTT. Translated, it gives CASRTGTVVTEAFF.

This chain connects TRBV29-1 to TRBJ2-3; the match to TRBD2 covers 7 bases. The V segment lost 4 bases and the J segment 2 bases; nucleotides outside the gene matches: 3. Looked up from germline, CDR1 is SQVTM and CDR2 is ANQGSEA. CDR3 size: 13 residues. CDR3 sequence: CSVGLAPTDTQYF. The CDR3 nucleotides are TGCAGCGTTGGACTAGCACCCACAGATACGCAGTATTTT.

This clone was counted a single time. The genes are TRBV7-9 and TRBJ2-2; TRBD1 is a possible D gene (6 bases). The V end was cut by 4 bases, the J end by 5 bases, with 11 bases between. Germline V gene data show CDR1 as SEHNR and CDR2 as FQNEAQ (reference sequence). This CDR3 has 14 residues. CDR3 sequence reads: CASSYARGTGELFF. Written as DNA, the CDR3 is TGTGCCAGCAGCTACGCCAGGGGAACCGGGGAGCTGTTTTTT.

V is TRBV10-3 and J is TRBJ2-1; D is perhaps TRBD2 (5 bases). Germline V lookup: CDR1 ENHRY, CDR2 SYGVKD. The CDR3 totals 14 residues. Trimming cost V 4 bases and J 6 bases, with 13 bases left between them. The CDR3 DNA reads as TGTGCCATCAGTGGGTTAAGCGGTGCCAATGAGCAGTTCTTC. Translated, it gives CAISGLSGANEQFF.

The chain carries TRBV27 and TRBJ2-1; 13 positions agree with TRBD2. The CDR3 loop spans 17 amino acids. Per the germline V gene, CDR1 is MNHEY and CDR2 is SMNVEV (reference sequence). J was trimmed by 6 bases and V by 3 bases; bases with no gene match: 8. CDR3 sequence (DNA): TGTGCCAGCAGTTTCCTCGGGACTAGCGGGATCGTCAATGAGCAGTTCTTC. It specifies CASSFLGTSGIVNEQFF.

In its sample, this clone was seen once. This rearrangement joins TRBV5-6 to TRBJ2-3, with D possibly TRBD1 on 6 matching bases. The germline CDR1 and CDR2 sequences are SGHDT and YYEEEE. The CDR3 is 15 amino acids. V dropped 0 bases and J dropped 2 bases, with 10 bases sitting between them. CDR3 region: CASSLGGHPTDTQYF. CDR3 in DNA: TGTGCCAGCAGCTTGGGGGGACACCCCACAGATACGCAGTATTTT.

This clone has just one count. As DNA, the CDR3 is TGTGCCAGCAGTCCCTACAGACTAGCGGGAGGGTCCACAGATACGCAGTATTTT. As protein: CASSPYRLAGGSTDTQYF. The J gene is TRBJ2-3, the V gene TRBV6-6; 14 positions match TRBD2. The germline CDR1 and CDR2 sequences are MNHNY and SVGAGI (reference sequence). J was trimmed by 2 bases and V by 5 bases; bases with no gene match: 9. The CDR3 spans 18 residues.

The chain combines TRBV28 with TRBJ2-3; 10 positions match TRBD2. With V trimmed by 3 bases and J by 2 bases, 5 bases remained unmatched. This CDR3 comprises 16 residues. The germline gives CDR1 MDHEN, CDR2 SYDVKM. In nucleotides, the CDR3 is TGTGCCAGCAGTTTTGGAGCGGGAGGGAACACAGATACGCAGTATTTT. Protein: CASSFGAGGNTDTQYF. The whole variable domain, filled in from reference TRBV28 and TRBJ2-3, reads DVKVTQSSRYLVKRTGEKVFLECVQDMDHENMFWYRQDPGLGLRLIYFSYDVKMKEKGDIPEGYSVSREKKERFSLILESASTNQTSMYLCASSFGAGGNTDTQYFGPGTRLTVL.

This chain links TRBV7-9 with TRBJ2-1; TRBD2 agrees at 7 bases. The CDR3 has 16 residues. Germline loops: CDR1 SEHNR, CDR2 FQNEAQ (reference sequence). V shed 5 bases and J 7 bases; nucleotides not matched to a gene: 14. CDR3 DNA sequence: TGTGCCAGCAGCCCCCGGCTAGCGGCGACTACGAATGAGCAGTTCTTC. Residues: CASSPRLAATTNEQFF.

As concerns this clone: Other DNA sequences in this specimen translate into the identical CDR3. The CDR3: CATSLGLAGGETQYF. CDR3 sequence (DNA): TGTGCCACCAGTCTTGGGTTAGCGGGGGGAGAGACCCAGTACTTC. The gene calls are TRBV24-1 and TRBJ2-5; 10 nucleotides line up with TRBD2. CDR3 length: 15 amino acids. V lost 6 bases to trimming and J lost 4 bases; unmatched junction nucleotides: 7. The germline gives CDR1 KGHDR, CDR2 SFDVKD.

V gene TRBV2 combines with J gene TRBJ2-7; TRBD1 matches at 8 bases. Germline V gene lookup returns CDR1 SNHLY and CDR2 FYNNEI. This CDR3 region has 14 residues. With V trimmed by 5 bases and J by 2 bases, 5 bases remained unmatched. The CDR3, as DNA: TGTGCCAGCAGTCTTGGGGGACAGGCCTACGAGCAGTACTTC. This encodes CASSLGGQAYEQYF.

CDR3 sequence: CASSVTSGRISYNEQFF. CDR3 bases: TGTGCCAGTAGTGTGACTAGCGGGAGAATATCCTACAATGAGCAGTTCTTC. This rearrangement joins TRBV19 to TRBJ2-1; TRBD2 aligns across 12 bases. CDR3 size: 17 residues. The junction had 6 bases not matched to a gene; V was cut back by 5 bases and J by 1 base. From germline, CDR1 is LNHDA and CDR2 SQIVND (reference sequence).

This chain joins TRBV19 and TRBJ2-5; 13 bases match TRBD2. The V and J ends lost 6 bases and 3 bases, in that order; junction bases with no gene match: 4. This CDR3 contains 15 residues. Germline values: CDR1 LNHDA, CDR2 SQIVND (reference sequence). The CDR3 DNA is TGTGCCAGTAGCCTAGGACTAGCGGGAGAAGAGACCCAGTACTTC. Protein sequence: CASSLGLAGEETQYF.

Here the CDR3 reads CASRRTSTDTQYF. The CDR3 DNA reads as TGTGCCAGCAGGCGGACTAGCACAGATACGCAGTATTTT. The rearrangement links TRBV5-8 to TRBJ2-3, with D maybe TRBD2 (5 bases). Trimming took off 5 bases at V and 0 bases at J, with 7 bases between the two ends. Looked up from germline, CDR1 is SGHTS and CDR2 is YDEGEE. There are 13 residues in the CDR3.

This sequence joins TRBV27 and TRBJ2-3; D is uncertain. Trimming pared 6 bases from V and 4 bases from J, leaving 17 bases between. This CDR3 region has 15 residues. Germline V gene sequence: CDR1 MNHEY, CDR2 SMNVEV (reference sequence). DNA of the CDR3: TGTGCCAGCAGCACTACCTTTGACCCCGCAGATACGCAGTATTTT. Its translation is CASSTTFDPADTQYF.